These 21 T cell receptor beta chains came from one sample sequenced in a study of blood T cells in healthy people across ages. PCR was performed a second time for roughly 7 to 11 cycles using a sample-barcoded 5' primer and a J-beta primer mix. TCRdb analysed the 5' RACE reads with MiXCR anew, one entry per CDR3 protein. The sample lists roughly 1,500,000 distinct CDR3 sequences, approximately 42% occurring once. Sequenced sample: blood. The source is a woman in her late teens or twenties in good health.

V is TRBV6-5 and J is TRBJ2-7; D possibly corresponds to TRBD2 (6 bases). CDR3 size: 15 residues. CDR1 and CDR2 from the germline V gene are MNHEY and SVGAGI. V lost 4 bases and J lost 4, with 17 bases in between. In nucleotides, the CDR3 is TGTGCCAGCAGTTCGGGACTCGGGTTCGGGTACGAGCAGTACTTC. As protein: CASSSGLGFGYEQYF.

The genes are TRBV12-3 or TRBV12-4 and TRBJ2-5; D gene uncertain. The last part of the DNA fits TRBJ2-7 better; the J call may be wrong. The CDR3 covers 14 residues. This CDR3 is CASSLLELTGEQYF. The CDR3 DNA sequence: TGTGCCAGCAGTTTACTGGAACTCACCGGCGAGCAGTACTTC.

Points on this clonotype: Here the CDR3 omits its conserved ending phenylalanine or tryptophan, so a read error is the likely source. The rearrangement uses TRBV12-3 or TRBV12-4 and TRBJ1-2; the D gene is possibly TRBD1 (6 bases). This CDR3 region has 15 residues. The V end was cut by 5 bases, the J end by 5 bases, with 18 bases between. In DNA form, the CDR3 reads TGTGCCAGCAGTCCTAGGGGGACCGGTGGTTATGGCTACACCCTC. Amino acid sequence: CASSPRGTGGYGYTL.

This clonotype was counted only a few times. The V call is TRBV7-2, the J call TRBJ2-7, with D uncertain. Trimming stripped 7 bases from V and 3 bases from J, with 7 bases between. Germline-derived CDR1 and CDR2 are SGHTA and FQGNSA. This CDR3 has 11 amino acids. The CDR3 protein is CASIILYEQYF. The CDR3 DNA reads TGTGCCAGCATCATCCTCTACGAGCAGTACTTC.

The chain is built from TRBV29-1 and TRBJ1-5; 7 nucleotides match TRBD1. The junction had 8 bases not matched to a gene; V was cut back by 5 bases and J by 1 base. Germline assignment: CDR1 SQVTM and CDR2 ANQGSEA. The CDR3 has 15 amino acids. CDR3 nucleotide sequence: TGCAGCGTTTCCGATTCGACAGGGAGCAATCAGCCCCAGCATTTT. Amino acids: CSVSDSTGSNQPQHF.

In regard to this clonotype: A read error may produce the germline difference seen at one junction end. The chain carries TRBV6-5 and TRBJ2-3; 9 positions match TRBD2. The germline V gene has CDR1 MNHEY and CDR2 SVGAGI. CDR3 length: 14 amino acids. This CDR3 reads CAISRGGAQDTQYF. The CDR3 bases are TGTGCCATCAGTCGCGGGGGGGCCCAAGATACGCAGTATTTT.

The DNA for the CDR3 is TGTGCCAGCAGGTCGAGCCGTTTAGCCTACGAGCAGTACTTC. Translation: CASRSSRLAYEQYF. The V call is TRBV7-9, the J call TRBJ2-7, with D unclear. Germline CDR1 SEHNR, CDR2 FQNEAQ (reference sequence). This CDR3 region has 14 residues. The ends were cut back, 6 bases at V and 2 bases at J, with 14 bases in the middle. The full variable domain, in which reference TRBV7-9 and TRBJ2-7 provide the parts outside the CDR3, is DTGVSQNPRHKITKRGQNVTFRCDPISEHNRLYWYRQTLGQGPEFLTYFQNEAQLEKSRLLSDRFSAERPKGSFSTLEIQRTEQGDSAMYLCASRSSRLAYEQYFGPGTRLTVT.

This clonotype was recorded a few times. The chain employs TRBV2 and TRBJ1-1; D not resolved. V lost 4 bases, J lost 3 bases, and 6 bases lay in between. The CDR3 runs to 12 residues. Germline CDR1 SNHLY, CDR2 FYNNEI. CDR3 in DNA: TGTGCCAGCAGTGTGGAGGACACTGAAGCTTTCTTT. This codes for CASSVEDTEAFF.

This chain connects TRBV27 to TRBJ2-1; 8 nucleotides align to TRBD1. Germline V lookup: CDR1 MNHEY, CDR2 SMNVEV (reference sequence). The CDR3 runs to 14 residues. V shed 5 bases and J 6 bases; nucleotides not matched to a gene: 6. The CDR3 here is CASSVLGTGNEQFF. In DNA form, the CDR3 reads TGTGCCAGCAGTGTATTGGGGACAGGCAATGAGCAGTTCTTC.

Only a few counts were recorded for this clonotype. This chain links TRBV20-1 with TRBJ2-1; no clear D. The CDR3 length is 12 residues. The germline V gene encodes CDR1 DFQATT and CDR2 SNEGSKA (reference sequence). Between the trimmed V and J ends, which lost 4 bases and 6 bases, there was a span of 10 bases. CDR3 DNA: TGCAGTGCTACGGTGCGAGTCAATGAGCAGTTCTTC. Protein: CSATVRVNEQFF.

In the case of this clonotype: At one of its ends the junction is not consistent with the germline gene, which may arise from a read error. The rearrangement links TRBV7-7 to TRBJ2-5, with 12 bases matching TRBD2. This CDR3 is built from 16 residues. Germline V lookup: CDR1 SSHAT, CDR2 FNYEAQ (reference sequence). The CDR3 DNA is TGTGCTAGCAGCTTAACTAGCGGGGGGATAATGGAGACCCAGTACTTC. This translates into CASSLTSGGIMETQYF.

There are a few counts of this clonotype. The chain employs TRBV20-1 and TRBJ2-3; TRBD2 matches 14 bases. The CDR3 is 15 amino acids. Germline assignment: CDR1 DFQATT and CDR2 SNEGSKA (reference sequence). V lost 0 bases to trimming and J lost 8 bases; unmatched junction nucleotides: 4. The CDR3 region has the DNA TGCAGTGCTAGAGATGGACTAGCGGGAGGAGGTACGCAGTATTTT. It encodes CSARDGLAGGGTQYF.

This clonotype was seen only a few times. The gene calls are TRBV11-2 and TRBJ2-1, with D perhaps TRBD2 (6 bases). CDR3 size: 15 residues. The germline V and J ends were trimmed by 4 bases and 7 bases, with 17 bases remaining between them. The germline V gene encodes CDR1 SGHAT and CDR2 FQNNGV. The CDR3 region has the DNA TGTGCCAGCAGCTGGCGCGGGGAGAGTCTGAATGAGCAGTTCTTC. Its translation is CASSWRGESLNEQFF.

The V gene is TRBV25-1, the J gene TRBJ2-7, with 8 bases fitting TRBD1. The CDR3 is 15 residues long. V shed 8 bases and J 0 bases; nucleotides not matched to a gene: 9. Germline V gene data show CDR1 as MGHDK and CDR2 as SYGVNS. CDR3 nucleotides: TGTGCCAGCGGGGATCCCGGGACAGGCTCCTACGAGCAGTACTTC. Its translation is CASGDPGTGSYEQYF.

The chain carries TRBV6-5 and TRBJ2-5, with 7 bases that match TRBD1. The CDR3 length is 15 residues. The germline V gene encodes CDR1 MNHEY and CDR2 SVGAGI. The trim removed 0 bases at V and 3 bases at J, leaving 4 bases unmatched. This CDR3 is CASSYSIQGEETQYF. The CDR3 bases are TGTGCCAGCAGTTACTCGATCCAGGGGGAAGAGACCCAGTACTTC.

This clonotype was seen repeatedly, ten times or more. The chain carries TRBV10-3 and TRBJ2-1, with 8 positions matching TRBD2. V dropped 10 bases and J dropped 7; count of bases not matched to a gene: 6. The CDR3 loop spans 12 amino acids. Germline CDR1 ENHRY, CDR2 SYGVKD. The CDR3 region is CATGLGRNEQFF. Here the CDR3 DNA reads TGTGCCACGGGACTAGGTAGGAATGAGCAGTTCTTC.

This clonotype occurred a few times. DNA of the CDR3: TGTGCCAGCAGCTTTTTTAGGACTAGCGAGTACAATGAGCAGTTCTTC. It translates to CASSFFRTSEYNEQFF. V gene TRBV3-1 combines with J gene TRBJ2-1; 9 nucleotides align to TRBD2. Germline lookup yields CDR1 LGHDT and CDR2 YNNKEL (reference sequence). CDR3 length: 16 amino acids. Trimming took 5 bases from V and 4 from J; bases not matched to a gene: 9.

The gene calls are TRBV9 and TRBJ2-3; D might be TRBD1 (6 bases). The V and J ends lost 6 bases and 3 bases respectively, with 20 bases between them. This CDR3 has 16 residues. CDR1 and CDR2 from the germline V gene are SGDLS and YYNGEE. The CDR3 nucleotides read TGTGCCAGCACAAGAACAGGGTTGTATGGAACAGATACGCAGTATTTT. Its protein is CASTRTGLYGTDTQYF.

This rearrangement joins TRBV5-1 to TRBJ2-1; TRBD2 matches 7 bases. This CDR3 is 15 amino acids long. Losses at the gene ends were 1 base for V and 6 bases for J; bases not matched to a gene: 7. Germline assignment: CDR1 SGHRS and CDR2 YFSETQ. The CDR3 sequence is CASSLRGSPGNEQFF. In DNA, the CDR3 is TGCGCCAGCAGCTTGCGCGGGAGTCCTGGCAATGAGCAGTTCTTC.

V and J are TRBV6-5 and TRBJ1-1, with D maybe TRBD1 (5 bases). The germline gives CDR1 MNHEY, CDR2 SVGAGI. The V gene lost 5 bases and the J gene lost 3 bases, with 16 bases spanning the gap. The length of the CDR3 is 15 residues. The CDR3 loop reads CASSAPGTAYTEAFF. In nucleotides, the CDR3 is TGTGCCAGCAGTGCACCCGGGACGGCTTACACTGAAGCTTTCTTT.

The rearrangement joins TRBV9 to TRBJ2-7; 10 bases line up with TRBD1. Germline lookup yields CDR1 SGDLS and CDR2 YYNGEE. The CDR3 is 14 residues long. Losses at the gene ends were 3 bases for V and 7 bases for J; bases not matched to a gene: 7. The CDR3 sequence is CASSALTGGDEQYF. The DNA of the CDR3 is TGTGCCAGCAGCGCCCTGACAGGGGGCGATGAGCAGTACTTC.